This paragraph covers one TCR beta chain sequence. TCRdb re-called the 5' RACE reads with MiXCR, one entry per CDR3 protein. The table records roughly 1,500,000 distinct CDR3 sequences, about 30% of them present only once. This specimen belongs to a study of identical twins. CDR3 size: 16 residues. Trimming at V came to 5 bases and at J to 2 bases, leaving 3 bases not matched to a gene. The TCR originated in a newborn girl in good health. The gene calls are TRBV12-3 or TRBV12-4 and TRBJ2-6; TRBD1 agrees at 10 bases. Sample: cord blood. The CDR3, as DNA: TGTGCCAGCAGTCCCGGACAGGGGGCTGGGGCCAACGTCCTGACTTTC. Amino acids: CASSPGQGAGANVLTF.